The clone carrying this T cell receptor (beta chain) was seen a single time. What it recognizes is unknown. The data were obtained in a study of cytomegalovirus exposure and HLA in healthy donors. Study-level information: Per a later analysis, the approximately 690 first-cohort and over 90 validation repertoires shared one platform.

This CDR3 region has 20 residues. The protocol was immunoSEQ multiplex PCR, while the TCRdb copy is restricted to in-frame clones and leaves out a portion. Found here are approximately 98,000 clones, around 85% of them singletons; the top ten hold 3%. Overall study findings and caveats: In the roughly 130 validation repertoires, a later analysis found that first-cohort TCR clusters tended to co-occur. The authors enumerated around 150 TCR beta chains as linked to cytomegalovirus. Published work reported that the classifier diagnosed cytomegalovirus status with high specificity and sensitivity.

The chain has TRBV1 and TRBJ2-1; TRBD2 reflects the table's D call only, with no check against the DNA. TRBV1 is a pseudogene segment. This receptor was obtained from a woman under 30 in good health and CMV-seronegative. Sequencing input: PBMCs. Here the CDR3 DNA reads TGCACCAGCAGCCAAGGTTTTAGCGGGGGGAGGGGGAGGGCCTACAATGAGCAGTTCTTC. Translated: CTSSQGFSGGRGRAYNEQFF.